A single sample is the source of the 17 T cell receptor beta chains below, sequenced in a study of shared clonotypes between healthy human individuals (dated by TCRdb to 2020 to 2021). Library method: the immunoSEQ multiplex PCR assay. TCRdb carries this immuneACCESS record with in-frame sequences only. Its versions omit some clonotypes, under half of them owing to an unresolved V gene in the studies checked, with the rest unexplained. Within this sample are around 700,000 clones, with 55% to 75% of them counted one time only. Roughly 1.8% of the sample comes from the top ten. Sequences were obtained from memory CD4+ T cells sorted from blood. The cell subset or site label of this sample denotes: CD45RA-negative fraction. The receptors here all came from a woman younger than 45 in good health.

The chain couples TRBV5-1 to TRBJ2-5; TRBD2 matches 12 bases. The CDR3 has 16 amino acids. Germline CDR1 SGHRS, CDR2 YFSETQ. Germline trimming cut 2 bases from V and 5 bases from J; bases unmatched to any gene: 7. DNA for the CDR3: TGCGCCAGCAGCTTCGCCCTAGCGGGAGGGATCGAGACCCAGTACTTC. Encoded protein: CASSFALAGGIETQYF.

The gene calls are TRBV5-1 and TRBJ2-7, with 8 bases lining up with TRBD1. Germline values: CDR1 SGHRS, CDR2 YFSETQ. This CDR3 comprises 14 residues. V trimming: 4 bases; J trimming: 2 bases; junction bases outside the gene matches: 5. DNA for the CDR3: TGCGCCAGCAGCCCCGACAGGGGTCCCTACGAGCAGTACTTC. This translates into CASSPDRGPYEQYF.

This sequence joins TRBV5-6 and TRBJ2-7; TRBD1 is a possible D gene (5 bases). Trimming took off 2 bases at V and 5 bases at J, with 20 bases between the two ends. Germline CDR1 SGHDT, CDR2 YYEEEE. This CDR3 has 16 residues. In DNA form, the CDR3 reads TGTGCCAGCAGCTTTGGTCTGGCGGCTGGGGCGAACGAGCAGTACTTC. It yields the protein CASSFGLAAGANEQYF.

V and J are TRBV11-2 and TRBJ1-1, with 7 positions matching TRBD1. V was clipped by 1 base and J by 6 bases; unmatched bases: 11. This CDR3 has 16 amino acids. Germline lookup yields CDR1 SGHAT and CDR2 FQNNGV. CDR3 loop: CASSLGTGERVPEAFF. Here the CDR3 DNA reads TGTGCCAGCAGCTTAGGAACAGGGGAGAGGGTTCCTGAAGCTTTCTTT.

DNA of the CDR3: TGTGCCAGCTCACCCGGCAGTCAGTATACCGAGCAGTACTTC. Its translation is CASSPGSQYTEQYF. J is TRBJ2-7 and V is TRBV18; D is unresolved. Germline V gene lookup returns CDR1 KGHSH and CDR2 LQKENI. Deletions cut 3 bases from V and 6 bases from J, with 15 bases between. This CDR3 has 14 amino acids. The full variable domain, completed using reference TRBV18 and TRBJ2-7, is NAGVMQNPRHLVRRRGQEARLRCSPMKGHSHVYWYRQLPEEGLKFMVYLQKENIIDESGMPKERFSAEFPKEGPSILRIQQVVRGDSAAYFCASSPGSQYTEQYFGPGTRLTVT.

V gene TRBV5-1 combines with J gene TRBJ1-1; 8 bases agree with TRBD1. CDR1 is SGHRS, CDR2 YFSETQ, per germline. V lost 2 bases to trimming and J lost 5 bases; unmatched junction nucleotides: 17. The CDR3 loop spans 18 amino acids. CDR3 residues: CASSFTPPGQAVGTEAFF. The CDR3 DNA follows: TGCGCCAGCAGCTTTACACCACCGGGACAGGCTGTTGGGACTGAAGCTTTCTTT.

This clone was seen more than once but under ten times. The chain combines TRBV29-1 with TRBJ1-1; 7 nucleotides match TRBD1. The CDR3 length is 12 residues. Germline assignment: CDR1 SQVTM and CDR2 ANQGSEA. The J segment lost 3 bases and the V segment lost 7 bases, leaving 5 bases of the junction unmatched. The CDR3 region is CSGPGTDTEAFF. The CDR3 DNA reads TGCAGCGGCCCTGGGACAGACACTGAAGCTTTCTTT.

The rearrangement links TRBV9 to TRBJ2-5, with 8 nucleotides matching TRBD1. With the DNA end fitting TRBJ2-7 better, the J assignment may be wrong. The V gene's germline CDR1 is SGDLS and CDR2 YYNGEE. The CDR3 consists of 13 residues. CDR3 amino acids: CASSATGAYEQYF. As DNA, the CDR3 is TGTGCCAGCAGCGCGACAGGGGCCTACGAGCAGTACTTC.

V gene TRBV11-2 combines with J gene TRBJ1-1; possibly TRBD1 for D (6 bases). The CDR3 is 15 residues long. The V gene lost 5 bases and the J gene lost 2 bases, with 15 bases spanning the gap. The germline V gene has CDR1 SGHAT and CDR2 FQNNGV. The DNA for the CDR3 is TGTGCCAGCAGCACACGCCCAGGGGCCAACACTGAAGCTTTCTTT. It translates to CASSTRPGANTEAFF.

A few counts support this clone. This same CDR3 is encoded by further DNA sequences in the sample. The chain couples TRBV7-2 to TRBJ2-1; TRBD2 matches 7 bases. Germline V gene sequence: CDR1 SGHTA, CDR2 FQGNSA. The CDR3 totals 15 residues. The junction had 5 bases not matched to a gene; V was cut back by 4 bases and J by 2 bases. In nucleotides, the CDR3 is TGTGCCAGCAGCTCTCTAGCGGTTACCTACAATGAGCAGTTCTTC. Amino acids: CASSSLAVTYNEQFF.

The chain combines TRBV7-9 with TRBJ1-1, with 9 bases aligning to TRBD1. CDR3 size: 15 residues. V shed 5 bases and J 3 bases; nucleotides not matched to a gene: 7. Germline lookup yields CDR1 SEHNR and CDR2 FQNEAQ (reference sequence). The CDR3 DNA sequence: TGTGCCAGCAGCCGCTGGACAGGGGTATACACTGAAGCTTTCTTT. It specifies CASSRWTGVYTEAFF. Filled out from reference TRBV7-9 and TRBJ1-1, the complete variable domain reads DTGVSQNPRHKITKRGQNVTFRCDPISEHNRLYWYRQTLGQGPEFLTYFQNEAQLEKSRLLSDRFSAERPKGSFSTLEIQRTEQGDSAMYLCASSRWTGVYTEAFFGQGTRLTVV.

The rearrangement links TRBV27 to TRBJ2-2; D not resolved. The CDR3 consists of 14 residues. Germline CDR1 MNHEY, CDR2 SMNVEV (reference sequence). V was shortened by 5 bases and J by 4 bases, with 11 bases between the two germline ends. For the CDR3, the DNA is TGTGCCAGCAGTCCCTACAAAGCCACCGGGGAGCTGTTTTTT. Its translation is CASSPYKATGELFF.

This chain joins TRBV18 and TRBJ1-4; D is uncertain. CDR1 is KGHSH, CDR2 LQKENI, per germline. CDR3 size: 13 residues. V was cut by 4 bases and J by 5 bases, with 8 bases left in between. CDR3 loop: CASSLGENEKLFF. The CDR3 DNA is TGTGCCAGCTCACTCGGCGAGAATGAAAAACTGTTTTTT.

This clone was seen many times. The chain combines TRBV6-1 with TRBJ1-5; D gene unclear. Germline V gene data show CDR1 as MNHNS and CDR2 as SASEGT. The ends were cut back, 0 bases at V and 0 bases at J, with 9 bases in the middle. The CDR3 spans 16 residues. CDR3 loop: CASSEARGHSNQPQHF. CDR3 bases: TGTGCCAGCAGTGAAGCACGCGGTCATAGCAATCAGCCCCAGCATTTT.

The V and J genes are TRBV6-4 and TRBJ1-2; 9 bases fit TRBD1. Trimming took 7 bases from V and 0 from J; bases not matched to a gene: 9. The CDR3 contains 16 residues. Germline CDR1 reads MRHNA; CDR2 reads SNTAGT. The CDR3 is CASTPGQGRANYGYTF. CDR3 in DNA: TGTGCCAGCACCCCGGGACAGGGTAGAGCTAACTATGGCTACACCTTC.

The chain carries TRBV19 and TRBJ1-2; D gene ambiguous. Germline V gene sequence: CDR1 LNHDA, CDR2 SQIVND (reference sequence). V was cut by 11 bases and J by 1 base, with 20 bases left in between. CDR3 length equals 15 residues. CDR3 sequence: CASTPSWTDNYGYTF. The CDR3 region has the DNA TGTGCCTCGACACCGTCGTGGACCGATAACTATGGCTACACCTTC.

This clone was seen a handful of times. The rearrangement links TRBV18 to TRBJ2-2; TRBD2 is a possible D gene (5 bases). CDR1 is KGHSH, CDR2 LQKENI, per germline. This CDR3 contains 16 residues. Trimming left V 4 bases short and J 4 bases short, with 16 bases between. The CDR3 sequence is CASSQESGIRTGELFF. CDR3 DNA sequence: TGTGCCAGCTCACAGGAATCCGGGATCCGCACCGGGGAGCTGTTTTTT.